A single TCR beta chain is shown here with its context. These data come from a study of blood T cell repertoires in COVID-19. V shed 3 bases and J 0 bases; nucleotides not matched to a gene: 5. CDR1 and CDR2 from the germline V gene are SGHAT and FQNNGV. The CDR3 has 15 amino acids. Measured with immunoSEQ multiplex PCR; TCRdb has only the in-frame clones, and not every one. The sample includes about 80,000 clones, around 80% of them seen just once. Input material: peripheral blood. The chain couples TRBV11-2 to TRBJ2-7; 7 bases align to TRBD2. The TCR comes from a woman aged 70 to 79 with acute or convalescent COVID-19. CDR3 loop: CASSFASGDSYEQYF. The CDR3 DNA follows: TGTGCCAGCAGCTTTGCTAGCGGAGACTCCTACGAGCAGTACTTC.